This TCR beta chain was observed in a study of T cell responses to AZD1222 COVID-19 vaccine. The study, taken as a whole, reports: Dominant at 160-218 and 743-854, vaccine-associated CD4 TCRs also spanned spike.

A note on this clone: As yet, its antigen is unknown.

The protocol was immunoSEQ multiplex PCR, while the TCRdb copy is restricted to in-frame clones and leaves out a portion. The table includes about 60,000 clones, about 83% detected once. This CDR3 region has 17 residues. CDR1 MDHEN and CDR2 SYDVKM come from the germline V gene. Trimming pared 5 bases from V and 2 bases from J, leaving 18 bases between. The source material was peripheral blood, sampled 28 days after the second AZD1222 dose. The rearrangement links TRBV28 to TRBJ1-4, with a weak D call TRBD1 (6 bases). The TCR originated in an adult who received the AZD1222 COVID-19 vaccine. For the CDR3, the DNA is TGTGCCAGCAGTCCCTTTGGGGAGGGGGGGACTAATGAAAAACTGTTTTTT. Residues: CASSPFGEGGTNEKLFF.